This TCR beta chain was recovered during a study of T cells in women clearing cervical HPV infection. Study-wide points: CIN3+ cases had significantly higher TCR repertoire richness than controls, but evenness did not differ. Controls had more TRBV6-7 (approximately 0.16%) than cases (about 0.11%).

The germline gives CDR1 DFQATT, CDR2 SNEGSKA (reference sequence). The CDR3 spans 12 residues. V was cut by 2 bases and J by 0 bases, with 3 bases left in between. With regard to this clone: Its antigen is not known. The CDR3 extends 3 residues past the end of the read, so its final part is completed from the germline J gene.

Dot-blot hybridization genotyped cervical HPV amplified with MY09/MY11 PCR. Profiling relied on immunoSEQ multiplex PCR, and the TCRdb table lists in-frame clones only, not all of them. Found here are about 22,000 clones; the top ten clones hold about 3.5%. The sequence was collected from a woman aged 18 to 75 with a cervical HPV16 infection that either progressed to CIN3+ or cleared (not recorded which). This chain uses TRBV20-1 with TRBJ2-3; D is uncertain. Sequencing used blood buffy coat. The CDR3 bases that were read are TGCAGTGCTAGACAGAGCACAGATACG. Its translation: CSARQSTDT. The full CDR3 protein is CSARQSTDTQYF.